Presented here are 20 T cell receptor beta chains from one specimen sequenced in a study of shared clonotypes between healthy human individuals. TCRdb keeps only in-frame clones here, not all; method: immunoSEQ multiplex PCR. The data contain roughly 700,000 clones, approximately 79% of them singletons. The sample taken for sequencing was memory CD4+ T cells sorted from blood. Regarding subset: CD45RA-negative fraction. Receptors originate from a woman aged 30 to 39 in good health.

The genes are TRBV7-6 and TRBJ2-2; the D gene is possibly TRBD2 (6 bases). Germline CDR1 reads SGHVS; CDR2 reads FNYEAQ. The CDR3 is made up of 18 amino acids. Deletions cut 0 bases from V and 1 base from J, with 15 bases between. CDR3 coding DNA: TGTGCCAGCAGCTTAGCGGCTGGCGGGACTGAGAACACCGGGGAGCTGTTTTTT. Translating it yields CASSLAAGGTENTGELFF.

This clone was counted between two and nine times. The CDR3 DNA sequence: TGTGCATCCAAGCGGGGCAGCACAGATACGCAGTATTTT. Protein: CASKRGSTDTQYF. V gene TRBV27 combines with J gene TRBJ2-3; 7 positions agree with TRBD2. CDR3 length equals 13 residues. In germline, CDR1 is MNHEY, CDR2 SMNVEV (reference sequence).

This clone came up once. The chain is built from TRBV4-1 and TRBJ1-2; possible D gene TRBD1, 6 bases. This CDR3 has 13 amino acids. Germline V gene sequence: CDR1 MGHRA, CDR2 YSYEKL. The germline V and J ends were trimmed by 1 base and 8 bases, with 11 bases remaining between them. The CDR3 bases are TGCGCCAGCAGCCAAGCGCAGGGGAACGGCTACACCTTC. Translated, it gives CASSQAQGNGYTF.

The rearrangement joins TRBV19 to TRBJ2-7, with 9 positions matching TRBD1. The CDR3 spans 14 residues. Germline V gives CDR1 LNHDA, CDR2 SQIVND (reference sequence). V lost 6 bases and J lost 2; bases outside the gene matches: 5. The CDR3 nucleotides are TGTGCCAGTAGCTCCGGGACAGGGACCTACGAGCAGTACTTC. It encodes CASSSGTGTYEQYF.

This rearrangement joins TRBV28 to TRBJ1-2; 7 bases are shared with TRBD1. The trim removed 6 bases at V and 3 bases at J, leaving 10 bases unmatched. The CDR3 length is 15 residues. Germline V gives CDR1 MDHEN, CDR2 SYDVKM. This CDR3 reads CASSPRGGAYYGYTF. CDR3 DNA sequence: TGTGCCAGCAGCCCCAGGGGGGGCGCTTACTATGGCTACACCTTC.

The chain has TRBV6-6 and TRBJ1-5; 7 nucleotides line up with TRBD1. The CDR3 is made up of 13 amino acids. The germline V gene has CDR1 MNHNY and CDR2 SVGAGI (reference sequence). The V and J ends lost 6 bases and 7 bases, in that order; junction bases with no gene match: 6. CDR3 in DNA: TGTGCCAGCAGCTGGGACAGTTCCCAGCCCCAGCATTTT. Translation gives CASSWDSSQPQHF.

This clone was seen only a few times. The chain joins TRBV5-8 to TRBJ2-4, with D maybe TRBD1 (5 bases). Germline V gene lookup returns CDR1 SGHTS and CDR2 YDEGEE. Trimming pared 1 base from V and 8 bases from J, leaving 13 bases between. There are 14 residues in the CDR3. The DNA of the CDR3 is TGTGCCAGCAGCTTGCCGACAGTACGAGACATTCAGTACTTC. It specifies CASSLPTVRDIQYF.

As to this clone: Other nucleotide sequences in the sample specify the same CDR3. V gene TRBV30 combines with J gene TRBJ2-7, with 7 bases aligning to TRBD1. CDR3 size: 12 residues. Trimming removed 1 base from V and 4 bases from J; junction bases left unmatched: 1. Per the germline V gene, CDR1 is GTSNPN and CDR2 is SVGIG (reference sequence). CDR3 amino acids: CAWSGQGYEQYF. CDR3 sequence (DNA): TGTGCCTGGAGTGGACAGGGTTACGAGCAGTACTTC.

A remark on this clone: This sample includes further DNA sequences coding for the same CDR3. This chain connects TRBV7-3 to TRBJ2-1, with 11 bases matching TRBD2. The junction had 4 bases not matched to a gene; V was cut back by 5 bases and J by 4 bases. CDR3 length equals 15 residues. The germline V gene has CDR1 SGHTA and CDR2 FQGTGA. The CDR3 sequence: CASSPTSGSYNEQFF. The CDR3 DNA reads TGTGCCAGCAGCCCCACTAGCGGGAGTTACAATGAGCAGTTCTTC.

The gene calls are TRBV4-1 and TRBJ2-5, with 12 bases identical to TRBD2. CDR1 is MGHRA and CDR2 is YSYEKL in the germline V gene. Unmatched junction bases numbered 13, after V lost 4 bases and J lost 1 base. The CDR3 loop spans 19 amino acids. CDR3 bases: TGCGCCAGCAGCCGCACTCTAGCGGGAGGGCCGGTTACCCAAGAGACCCAGTACTTC. This encodes CASSRTLAGGPVTQETQYF.

A few counts support this clone. This chain links TRBV5-1 with TRBJ2-3; D may be TRBD2 (6 bases). Germline CDR1 SGHRS, CDR2 YFSETQ. The CDR3 contains 13 residues. V lost 4 bases and J lost 3, with 9 bases in between. This CDR3 is CASSPEGTDTQYF. The CDR3 DNA is TGCGCCAGCAGCCCGGAGGGTACAGATACGCAGTATTTT.

Only a few counts were recorded for this clone. This sequence joins TRBV4-1 and TRBJ1-3; TRBD1 matches 8 bases. V shed 3 bases and J 4 bases; nucleotides not matched to a gene: 11. Looked up from germline, CDR1 is MGHRA and CDR2 is YSYEKL. The CDR3 totals 17 residues. CDR3 sequence (DNA): TGCGCCAGCAGCCAGGACCTGGACAGGGCATCGGGAAACACCATATATTTT. Protein product: CASSQDLDRASGNTIYF.

The J gene is TRBJ1-1, the V gene TRBV5-4; D gene uncertain. CDR3 length equals 11 residues. Germline V lookup: CDR1 SGHNT, CDR2 YYREEE (reference sequence). The CDR3: CATRRGSEAFF. The DNA of the CDR3 is TGTGCTACCCGACGAGGCTCTGAAGCTTTCTTT.

CDR3 sequence: CASSQDANRRAEGYTF. CDR3 coding DNA: TGCGCCAGCAGCCAAGATGCGAACAGAAGGGCGGAAGGCTACACCTTC. This chain connects TRBV4-1 to TRBJ1-2; D uncertain. Per the germline V gene, CDR1 is MGHRA and CDR2 is YSYEKL. V lost 0 bases and J lost 8, with 19 bases in between. The CDR3 runs to 16 residues.

V and J are TRBV7-2 and TRBJ2-1, with TRBD2 matching over 12 bases. Germline lookup yields CDR1 SGHTA and CDR2 FQGNSA. The CDR3 totals 14 residues. Trimming cost V 5 bases and J 5 bases; bases outside gene matches: 1. CDR3 sequence (DNA): TGTGCCAGCAGCCGGACTAGCGGGAACAATGAGCAGTTCTTC. It is translated as CASSRTSGNNEQFF.

Here the CDR3 reads CASLWGTGTDTQYF. In DNA, the CDR3 is TGTGCCAGCCTTTGGGGGACAGGGACAGATACGCAGTATTTT. The chain couples TRBV7-9 to TRBJ2-3, with 9 bases matching TRBD1. CDR3 size: 14 residues. CDR1 is SEHNR and CDR2 is FQNEAQ in the germline V gene (reference sequence). J was trimmed by 3 bases and V by 8 bases; bases with no gene match: 6. Full variable domain (missing parts from reference TRBV7-9 and TRBJ2-3): DTGVSQNPRHKITKRGQNVTFRCDPISEHNRLYWYRQTLGQGPEFLTYFQNEAQLEKSRLLSDRFSAERPKGSFSTLEIQRTEQGDSAMYLCASLWGTGTDTQYFGPGTRLTVL.

V and J are TRBV2 and TRBJ1-1; no clear D. Germline CDR1 SNHLY, CDR2 FYNNEI. V was trimmed by 6 bases and J by 8 bases, leaving 16 bases between them. This CDR3 has 13 residues. The CDR3 DNA follows: TGTGCCAGCAGGGTCTATGTGGGAGGGGAAGCTTTCTTT. Amino acids: CASRVYVGGEAFF.

This clone was observed once. The genes are TRBV27 and TRBJ2-7; D uncertain. Trimming removed 1 base at V and 2 bases at J, with 9 bases between. The germline CDR1 and CDR2 sequences are MNHEY and SMNVEV (reference sequence). This CDR3 region has 14 residues. In DNA, the CDR3 is TGTGCCAGCAGTTTATATCCAGGAACCTACGAGCAGTACTTC. It yields the protein CASSLYPGTYEQYF.

J is TRBJ2-1 and V is TRBV5-1, with 11 nucleotides matching TRBD2. The CDR3 runs 15 residues. Germline CDR1 SGHRS, CDR2 YFSETQ. Losses at the gene ends were 4 bases for V and 4 bases for J; bases not matched to a gene: 4. CDR3 sequence: CASSTSGSLYNEQFF. CDR3 DNA sequence: TGCGCCAGCAGCACTAGCGGGAGCTTATACAATGAGCAGTTCTTC.

This clone was found a few times. The J gene is TRBJ2-3, the V gene TRBV5-1; a weak D match, TRBD2 (5 bases). V dropped 0 bases and J dropped 2 bases, with 10 bases sitting between them. This CDR3 region has 15 residues. The germline V gene has CDR1 SGHRS and CDR2 YFSETQ. Written as DNA, the CDR3 is TGCGCCAGCAGCTTGGGACTAACGAACACAGATACGCAGTATTTT. The encoded protein is CASSLGLTNTDTQYF.